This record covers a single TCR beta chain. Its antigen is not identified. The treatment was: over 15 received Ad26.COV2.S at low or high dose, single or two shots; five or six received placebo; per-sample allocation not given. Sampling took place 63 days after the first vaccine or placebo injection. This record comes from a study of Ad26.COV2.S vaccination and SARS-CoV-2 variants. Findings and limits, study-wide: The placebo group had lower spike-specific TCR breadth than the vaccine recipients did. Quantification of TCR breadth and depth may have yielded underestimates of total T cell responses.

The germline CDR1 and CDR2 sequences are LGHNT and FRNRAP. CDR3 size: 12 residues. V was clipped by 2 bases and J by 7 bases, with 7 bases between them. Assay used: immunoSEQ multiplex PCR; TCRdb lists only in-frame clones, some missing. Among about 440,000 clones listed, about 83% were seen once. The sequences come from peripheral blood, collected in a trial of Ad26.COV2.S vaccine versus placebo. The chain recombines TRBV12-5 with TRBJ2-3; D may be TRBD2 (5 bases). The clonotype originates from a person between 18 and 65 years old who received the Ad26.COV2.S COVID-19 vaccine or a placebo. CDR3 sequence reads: CASGLFGNTQYF. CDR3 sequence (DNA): TGTGCTAGTGGTTTGTTCGGGAATACGCAGTATTTT.